The rows below give T cell receptor beta chains drawn from one sample of a study of cytomegalovirus exposure and HLA in healthy donors. Generated by immunoSEQ multiplex PCR, the TCRdb table keeps only in-frame clones and is missing some. This table holds fewer than 250,000 clones, about 90% found once. Sequences were obtained from PBMCs. The source is a man aged 30 to 39 in good health and CMV-seronegative. The CDR3 runs from the conserved cysteine through the conserved F or W. D genes are given only for firm matches. Some rows have no size entry. The others give once, few or many, or a class for an expanded clone.

TRBD1	TRBV6-5	TRBJ2-1	NA	TGTGCCAGCAGTTACACAAGGACAGGCAATGAGCAGTTCTTC	CASSYTRTGNEQFF
TRBD1	TRBV19	TRBJ1-2	once	TGTGCCAGTAGTATTTTACAGGGGGCTGGAGGCTACACCTTC	CASSILQGAGGYTF
TRBD1	TRBV6-5	TRBJ1-5	once	TGTGCCAGCAGAAGGAAGACAGGGGACAATCAGCCCCAGCATTTT	CASRRKTGDNQPQHF
NA	TRBV4-3	TRBJ2-2	few	TGCGCCAGCAGGCTGGGGGCGGCCCACACCGGGGAGCTGTTTTTT	CASRLGAAHTGELFF
TRBD2	TRBV9	TRBJ2-3	NA	TGTGCCAGCAGCAATAGCGGGGAATTCACAGATACGCAGTATTTT	CASSNSGEFTDTQYF
NA	TRBV7-2	TRBJ2-3	NA	TGTGCCAGCAGCCGAAGAGGAGATACGCAGTATTTT	CASSRRGDTQYF
NA	TRBV5-1	TRBJ2-1	NA	TGCGCCAGCAGCCCGAGGGGGAGCTCCTACAATGAGCAGTTCTTC	CASSPRGSSYNEQFF
TRBD1	TRBV5-1	TRBJ1-2	NA	TGCGCCAGCAGCTCCGGCCGACAGGGCCTCTCCCTCTATGGCTACACCTTC	CASSSGRQGLSLYGYTF
TRBD1	TRBV5-4	TRBJ1-2	NA	TGTGCCAGCAGCCAGACCACAGGGGTAGGCTACACCTTC	CASSQTTGVGYTF
NA	TRBV11-2	TRBJ1-2	NA	TGTGCCAGCAGCGAGACAGTGATCGACTATGGCTACACCTTC	CASSETVIDYGYTF
TRBD2	TRBV5-1	TRBJ2-2	few	TGCGCCAGCAGCTTAACGGGGGGAACCGGGGAGCTGTTTTTT	CASSLTGGTGELFF
NA	TRBV5-1	TRBJ2-5	NA	TGCGCCAGCAGCTTGGGGACAGCCCAAGAGACCCAGTACTTC	CASSLGTAQETQYF
TRBD1	TRBV9	TRBJ2-7	NA	TGTGCCAGCAGCCCAGCATCCGGGACAGCTATCTACGAGCAGTACTTC	CASSPASGTAIYEQYF
NA	TRBV15	TRBJ2-3	NA	TGTGCCACCAGCTCCCAACCCTCCGAGGACGGGACTGAAGATACGCAGTATTTT	CATSSQPSEDGTEDTQYF
NA	TRBV7-9	TRBJ1-4	NA	TGTTCCAGCAGCTTAGTAGCGCAGGGAGGATATGAAAAACTGTTTTTT	CSSSLVAQGGYEKLFF
TRBD1	TRBV5-4	TRBJ2-5	NA	TGTGCCAGCAGCTTCGGACAGGCAGAGACCCAGTACTTC	CASSFGQAETQYF
TRBD2	TRBV6-4	TRBJ2-5	NA	TGTGCCAGCAGTGTTACGACGGGGGGGCGGGAGACCCAGTACTTC	CASSVTTGGRETQYF
TRBD1	TRBV25-1	TRBJ2-2	NA	TGTGCCAGCAGTGAATCCCCCGGACAGGGGAGGAACACCGGGGAGCTGTTTTTT	CASSESPGQGRNTGELFF
TRBD1	TRBV5-5	TRBJ2-3	NA	TGTGCCAGCAGCTCATCCGGGACAGGGGGAGATACGCAGTATTTT	CASSSSGTGGDTQYF
TRBD2	TRBV11-2	TRBJ2-3	once	TGTGCCAGCAGACGTAGCGGGGCTAGCACAGATACGCAGTATTTT	CASRRSGASTDTQYF
NA	TRBV15	TRBJ1-1	NA	TGTGCCACCAGCAGAGGAGTGAACACTGAAGCTTTCTTT	CATSRGVNTEAFF
TRBD1	TRBV15	TRBJ2-5	NA	TGTGCCACCAGCACCTACCCGGGACAGGGTAAAGAGACCCAGTACTTC	CATSTYPGQGKETQYF
NA	TRBV11-2	TRBJ2-7	NA	TGTGCCAGCAGCTTCGCGGGACGCTCCTACGAGCAGTACTTC	CASSFAGRSYEQYF
TRBD1	TRBV4-1	TRBJ2-7	NA	TGCGCCAGCAGCCAAGTTGAGGGACAGGGGTACGAGCAGTACTTC	CASSQVEGQGYEQYF
NA	TRBV6-1	TRBJ1-4	NA	TGTGCCAGCAGTAAACAGACCAATAATGAAAAACTGTTTTTT	CASSKQTNNEKLFF
TRBD1	TRBV4-2	TRBJ2-2	NA	TGTGCCAGCAGCCAAGATAATGTTTGGGACAGGGTCGACACCGGGGAGCTGTTTTTT	CASSQDNVWDRVDTGELFF
TRBD2	TRBV7-9	TRBJ2-5	NA	TGTGCCAGCAGCTTAGACCCGGGACTAGCGGGAGAACGTTCAGAGACCCAGTACTTC	CASSLDPGLAGERSETQYF
TRBD1	TRBV6-1	TRBJ2-7	once	TGTGCCAGCAGCTTAGGGACAGGCTTCTCCTACGAGCAGTACTTC	CASSLGTGFSYEQYF
NA	TRBV7-8	TRBJ2-7	few	TGTGCCAGCAGCTTAAACACCGGTGCCGCGGAATTGGACGAGCAGTACTTC	CASSLNTGAAELDEQYF
NA	TRBV29-1	TRBJ1-2	NA	TGCAGCGGGGAGGAGGGTAACTATGGCTACACCTTC	CSGEEGNYGYTF
NA	TRBV19	TRBJ2-6	NA	TGTGCCAGTACCAGCCTGGGCGTCCCCTCTGGGGCCAACGTCCTGACTTTC	CASTSLGVPSGANVLTF
TRBD2	TRBV18	TRBJ2-2	NA	TGTGCCAGCTCACCACTTCGGGAGGGCCGGGACACCGGGGAGCTGTTTTTT	CASSPLREGRDTGELFF
NA	TRBV28	TRBJ1-3	NA	TGTGCCAGCAGTTTTTTTAAAGGAAACACCATATATTTT	CASSFFKGNTIYF
NA	TRBV6-5	TRBJ2-1	NA	TGTGCCAGCAGTTCCACTCCCAACAATGAGCAGTTCTTC	CASSSTPNNEQFF
NA	TRBV5-1	TRBJ1-2	NA	TGCGCCAGCAGCTTGGAAACAGGGAGTTACGGCTACACCTTC	CASSLETGSYGYTF
NA	TRBV6-5	TRBJ2-1	NA	TGTGCCAGTCAATTGGGGGGTGACGTTAATGAGCAGTTCTTC	CASQLGGDVNEQFF
NA	TRBV28	TRBJ2-7	NA	TGTGCCAGCAGTTTAGAGGGTAAGAGATCCTACGAGCAGTACTTC	CASSLEGKRSYEQYF
NA	TRBV20-1	TRBJ2-2	NA	TGCAGTGCTGGGCCACTCGGGGAGCTGTTTTTT	CSAGPLGELFF